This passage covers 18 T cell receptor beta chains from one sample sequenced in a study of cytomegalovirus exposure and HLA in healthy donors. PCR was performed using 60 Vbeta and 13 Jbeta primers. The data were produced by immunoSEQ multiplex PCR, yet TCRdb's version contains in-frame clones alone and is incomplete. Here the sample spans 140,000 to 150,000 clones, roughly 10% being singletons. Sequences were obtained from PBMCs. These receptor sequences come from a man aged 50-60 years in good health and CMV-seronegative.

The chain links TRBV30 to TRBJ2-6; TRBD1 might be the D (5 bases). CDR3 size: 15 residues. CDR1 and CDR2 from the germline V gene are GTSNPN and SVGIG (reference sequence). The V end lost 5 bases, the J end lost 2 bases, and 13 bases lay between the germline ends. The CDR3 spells CAWDRRSPGANVLTF. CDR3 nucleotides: TGTGCCTGGGACAGAAGATCTCCTGGGGCCAACGTCCTGACTTTC. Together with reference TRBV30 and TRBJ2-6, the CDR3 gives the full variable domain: SQTIHQWPATLVQPVGSPLSLECTVEGTSNPNLYWYRQAAGRGLQLLFYSVGIGQISSEVPQNLSASRPQDRQFILSSKKLLLSDSGFYLCAWDRRSPGANVLTFGAGSRLTVL.

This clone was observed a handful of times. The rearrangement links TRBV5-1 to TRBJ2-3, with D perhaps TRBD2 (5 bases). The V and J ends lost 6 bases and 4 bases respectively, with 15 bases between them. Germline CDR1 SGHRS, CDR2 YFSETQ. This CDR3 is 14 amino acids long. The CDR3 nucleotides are TGCGCCAGCACCCCGTCTCGGACTTCAGATACGCAGTATTTT. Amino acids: CASTPSRTSDTQYF.

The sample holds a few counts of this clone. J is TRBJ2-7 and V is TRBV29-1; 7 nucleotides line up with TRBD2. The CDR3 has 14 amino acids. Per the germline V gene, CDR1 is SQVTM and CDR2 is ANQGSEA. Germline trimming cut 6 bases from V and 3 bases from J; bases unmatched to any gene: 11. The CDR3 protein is CSVLAGVTSYEQYF. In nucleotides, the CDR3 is TGCAGCGTCTTGGCGGGAGTGACAAGCTACGAGCAGTACTTC.

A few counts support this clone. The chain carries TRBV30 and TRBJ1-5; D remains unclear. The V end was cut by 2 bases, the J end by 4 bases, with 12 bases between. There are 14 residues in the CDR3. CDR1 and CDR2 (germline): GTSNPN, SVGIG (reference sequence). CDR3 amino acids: CAWSKVGINQPQHF. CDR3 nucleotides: TGTGCCTGGAGTAAGGTCGGGATAAATCAGCCCCAGCATTTT.

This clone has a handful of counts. The CDR3 nucleotides read TGTGCCTGGAGTGTAGGGACACAGAACAATGAGCAGTTCTTC. Translation: CAWSVGTQNNEQFF. This chain uses TRBV30 with TRBJ2-1, with D perhaps matching TRBD1 (6 bases). V lost 0 bases and J lost 5, with 11 bases in between. The CDR3 is 14 amino acids. Germline CDR1 reads GTSNPN; CDR2 reads SVGIG (reference sequence).

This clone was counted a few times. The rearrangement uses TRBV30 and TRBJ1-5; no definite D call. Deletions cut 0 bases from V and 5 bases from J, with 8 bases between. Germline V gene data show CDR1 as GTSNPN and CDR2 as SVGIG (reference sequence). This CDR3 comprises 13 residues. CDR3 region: CAWSVTRDQPQHF. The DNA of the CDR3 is TGTGCCTGGAGTGTAACCCGGGATCAGCCCCAGCATTTT.

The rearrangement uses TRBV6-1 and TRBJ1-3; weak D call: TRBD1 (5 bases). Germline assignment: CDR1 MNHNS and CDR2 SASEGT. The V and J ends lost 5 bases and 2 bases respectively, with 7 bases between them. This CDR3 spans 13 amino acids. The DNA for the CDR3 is TGTGCCAGCAGTATGACAGCTGGAAACACCATATATTTT. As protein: CASSMTAGNTIYF.

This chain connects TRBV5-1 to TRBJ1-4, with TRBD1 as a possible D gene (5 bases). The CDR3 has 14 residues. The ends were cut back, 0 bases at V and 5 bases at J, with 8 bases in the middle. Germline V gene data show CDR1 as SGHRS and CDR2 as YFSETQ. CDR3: CASSLGQQNEKLFF. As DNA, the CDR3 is TGCGCCAGCAGCTTGGGACAGCAAAATGAAAAACTGTTTTTT.

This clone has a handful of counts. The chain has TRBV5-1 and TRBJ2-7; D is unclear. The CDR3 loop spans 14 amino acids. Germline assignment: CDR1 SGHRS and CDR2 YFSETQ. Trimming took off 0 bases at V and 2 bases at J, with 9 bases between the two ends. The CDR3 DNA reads TGCGCCAGCAGCTTGGCAGCTGACACCTACGAGCAGTACTTC. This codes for CASSLAADTYEQYF.

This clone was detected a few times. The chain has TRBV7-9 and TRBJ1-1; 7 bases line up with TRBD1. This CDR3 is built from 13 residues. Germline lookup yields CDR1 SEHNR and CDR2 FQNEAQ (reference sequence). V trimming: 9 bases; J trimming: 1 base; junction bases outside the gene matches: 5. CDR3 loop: CARPGQKNTEAFF. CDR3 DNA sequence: TGTGCCAGACCGGGACAGAAGAACACTGAAGCTTTCTTT. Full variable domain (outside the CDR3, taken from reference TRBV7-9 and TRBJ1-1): DTGVSQNPRHKITKRGQNVTFRCDPISEHNRLYWYRQTLGQGPEFLTYFQNEAQLEKSRLLSDRFSAERPKGSFSTLEIQRTEQGDSAMYLCARPGQKNTEAFFGQGTRLTVV.

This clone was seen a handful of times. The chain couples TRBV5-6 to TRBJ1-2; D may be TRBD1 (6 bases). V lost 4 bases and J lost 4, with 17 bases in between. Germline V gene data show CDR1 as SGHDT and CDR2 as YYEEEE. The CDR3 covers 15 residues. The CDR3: CASSLRGQFVYGYTF. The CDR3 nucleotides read TGTGCCAGCAGCCTACGAGGACAGTTCGTCTATGGCTACACCTTC.

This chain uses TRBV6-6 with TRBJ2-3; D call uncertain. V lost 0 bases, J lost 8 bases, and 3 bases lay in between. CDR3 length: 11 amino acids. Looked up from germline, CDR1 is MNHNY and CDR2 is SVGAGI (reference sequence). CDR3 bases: TGTGCCAGCAGTTACTCCGGTACGCAGTATTTT. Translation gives CASSYSGTQYF.

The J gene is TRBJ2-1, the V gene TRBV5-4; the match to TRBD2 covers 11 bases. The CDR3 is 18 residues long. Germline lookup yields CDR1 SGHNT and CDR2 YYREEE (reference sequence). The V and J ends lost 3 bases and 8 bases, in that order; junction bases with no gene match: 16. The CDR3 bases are TGTGCCAGCAGCTCTGCTACTAGCGGGGGCCCCGGGGTGCATGAGCAGTTCTTC. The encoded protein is CASSSATSGGPGVHEQFF. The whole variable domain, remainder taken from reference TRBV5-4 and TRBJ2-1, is ETGVTQSPTHLIKTRGQQVTLRCSSQSGHNTVSWYQQALGQGPQFIFQYYREEENGRGNFPPRFSGLQFPNYSSELNVNALELDDSALYLCASSSATSGGPGVHEQFFGPGTRLTVL.

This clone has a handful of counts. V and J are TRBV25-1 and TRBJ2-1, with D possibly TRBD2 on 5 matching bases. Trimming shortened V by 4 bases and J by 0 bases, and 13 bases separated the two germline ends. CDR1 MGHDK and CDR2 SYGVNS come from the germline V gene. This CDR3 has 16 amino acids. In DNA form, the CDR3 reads TGTGCCAGCAGTGTGGGCGGACTCAGCTCCTACAATGAGCAGTTCTTC. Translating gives CASSVGGLSSYNEQFF.

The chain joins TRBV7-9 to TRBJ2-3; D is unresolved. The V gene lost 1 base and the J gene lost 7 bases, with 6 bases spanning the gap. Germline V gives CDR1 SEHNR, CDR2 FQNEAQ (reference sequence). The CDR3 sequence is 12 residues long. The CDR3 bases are TGTGCCAGCAGCTTAGGGCTCAATACGCAGTATTTT. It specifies CASSLGLNTQYF.

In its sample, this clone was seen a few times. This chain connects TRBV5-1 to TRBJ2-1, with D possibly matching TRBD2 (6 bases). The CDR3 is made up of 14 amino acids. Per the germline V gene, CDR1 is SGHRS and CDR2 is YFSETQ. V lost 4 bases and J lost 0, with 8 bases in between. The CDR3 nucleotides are TGCGCCAGCAGCGCGGGGTCCTCCTACAATGAGCAGTTCTTC. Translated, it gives CASSAGSSYNEQFF.

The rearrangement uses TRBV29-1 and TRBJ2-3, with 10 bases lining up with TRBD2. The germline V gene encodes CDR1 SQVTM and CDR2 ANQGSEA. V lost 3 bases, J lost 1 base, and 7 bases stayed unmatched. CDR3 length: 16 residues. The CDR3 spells CSVDSSGSTGTDTQYF. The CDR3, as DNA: TGCAGCGTTGATTCTAGCGGGAGTACGGGCACAGATACGCAGTATTTT.

The CDR3 DNA reads TGTGCCTGGAGACAGGGGAGAACCTACAATGAGCAGTTCTTC. Its protein product is CAWRQGRTYNEQFF. The gene calls are TRBV30 and TRBJ2-1, with 7 bases that match TRBD1. V trimming: 3 bases; J trimming: 2 bases; junction bases outside the gene matches: 4. The length of the CDR3 is 14 residues. The germline V gene has CDR1 GTSNPN and CDR2 SVGIG (reference sequence).